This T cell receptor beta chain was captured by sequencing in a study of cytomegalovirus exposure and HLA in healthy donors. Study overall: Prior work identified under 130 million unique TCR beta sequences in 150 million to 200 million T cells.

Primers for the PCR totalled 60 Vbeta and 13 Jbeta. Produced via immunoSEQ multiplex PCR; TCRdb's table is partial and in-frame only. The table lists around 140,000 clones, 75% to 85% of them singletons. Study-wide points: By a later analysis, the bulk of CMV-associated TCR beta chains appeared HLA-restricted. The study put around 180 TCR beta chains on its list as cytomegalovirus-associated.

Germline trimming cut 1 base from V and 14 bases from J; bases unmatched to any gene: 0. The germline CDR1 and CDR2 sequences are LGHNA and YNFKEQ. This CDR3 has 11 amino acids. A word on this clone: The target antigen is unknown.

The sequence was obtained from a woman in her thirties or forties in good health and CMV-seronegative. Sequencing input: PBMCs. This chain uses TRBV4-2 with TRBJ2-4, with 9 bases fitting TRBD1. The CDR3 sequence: CASSQGTGEYF. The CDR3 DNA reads TGTGCCAGCAGCCAAGGGACAGGGGAGTACTTC.